This TCR beta chain was identified during a study of vaccination effects on CD4 cells after COVID-19. As regards this clone: Its target is unknown.

Points from the study as a whole: Late in the post-vaccination period, infection-induced and vaccine-induced clones underwent marked clonal contraction. Common cold coronavirus cross-reactivity was shown by only 1 of 255 vaccine-induced clones in healthy vaccinees. Early timepoints after infection were absent, and convalescent patients were few in the study.

Unmatched junction bases numbered 5, after V lost 2 bases and J lost 2 bases. Germline lookup yields CDR1 ENHRY and CDR2 SYGVKD. This CDR3 has 16 residues. Generated by immunoSEQ multiplex PCR, the TCRdb table keeps only in-frame clones and is missing some. The table has 62,000 or so clones, about four fifths seen once. Using viral peptide pools, the ViraFEST assay grew out antigen-specific CD4+ T cells prior to sequencing. Cells that had been cultured for less than eleven days were the source of isolated CD4+ T cells. Vaccinees lacked prior SARS-CoV-2 infection and tested negative for nucleocapsid antibodies.

The sample here was CD4+ T cells from PBMCs cultured with SARS-CoV-2 spike peptides, taken before COVID-19 vaccination. The V gene is TRBV10-3, the J gene TRBJ1-5, with 8 positions matching TRBD1. This clonotype originated in a human donor who received a COVID-19 vaccine. The CDR3 DNA is TGTGCCATCAGTGAGACACAGGGGGGTGGCAATCAGCCCCAGCATTTT. Protein: CAISETQGGGNQPQHF.